The 26 T cell receptor beta chains below all came from one sample that was sequenced in a study of blood T cell repertoires in COVID-19. TCRdb keeps only in-frame clones here, not all; method: immunoSEQ multiplex PCR. Of about 280,000 clones listed, 75% to 90% were seen once; the top ten hold roughly 2.1%. The source material was peripheral blood. The receptors originated from a woman in her 30s who had recovered from COVID-19.

The chain couples TRBV28 to TRBJ2-1; no clear D gene. V was trimmed by 5 bases and J by 6 bases, leaving 17 bases between them. The CDR3 consists of 15 residues. From germline, CDR1 is MDHEN and CDR2 SYDVKM. The CDR3 DNA reads as TGTGCCAGCAGTGGCCTAGGTAATCCCTTCAATGAGCAGTTCTTC. Its protein is CASSGLGNPFNEQFF.

CDR3 nucleotide sequence: TGCGCCAGCAGCTTGGATACCGGGGCGGGAGGCTACACCTTC. This gives the protein CASSLDTGAGGYTF. The gene calls are TRBV5-1 and TRBJ1-2; D may be TRBD1 (5 bases). The V end lost 0 bases, the J end lost 8 bases, and 14 bases lay between the germline ends. The CDR3 spans 14 residues. Germline CDR1 and CDR2: SGHRS and YFSETQ. Full variable domain (outside the CDR3, taken from reference TRBV5-1 and TRBJ1-2): KAGVTQTPRYLIKTRGQQVTLSCSPISGHRSVSWYQQTPGQGLQFLFEYFSETQRNKGNFPGRFSGRQFSNSRSEMNVSTLELGDSALYLCASSLDTGAGGYTFGSGTRLTVV.

This rearrangement joins TRBV28 to TRBJ2-2, with TRBD1 matching 11 bases. The CDR3 has 15 amino acids. Trimming removed 7 bases from V and 6 bases from J; junction bases left unmatched: 7. CDR1 and CDR2 from the germline V gene are MDHEN and SYDVKM. CDR3 in amino acids: CASTSWGQGAGELFF. The CDR3 DNA reads TGTGCCAGCACCTCATGGGGACAGGGGGCCGGGGAGCTGTTTTTT.

The chain recombines TRBV7-2 with TRBJ1-4, with D maybe TRBD1 (6 bases). Trimming removed 5 bases at V and 0 bases at J, with 13 bases between. CDR3 length equals 16 residues. Germline lookup yields CDR1 SGHTA and CDR2 FQGNSA. The CDR3 sequence is CASSNRQVATNEKLFF. The CDR3 DNA reads as TGTGCCAGCAGCAACCGACAGGTCGCAACTAATGAAAAACTGTTTTTT.

This chain uses TRBV7-2 with TRBJ2-7; 11 bases fit TRBD2. The V segment lost 3 bases and the J segment 4 bases; nucleotides outside the gene matches: 5. Germline V gives CDR1 SGHTA, CDR2 FQGNSA. The CDR3 covers 15 residues. CDR3 sequence reads: CASSLNSGGDYEQYF. CDR3 DNA: TGTGCCAGCAGCTTGAATAGCGGGGGGGATTACGAGCAGTACTTC.

The rearrangement links TRBV11-3 to TRBJ1-3; D is uncertain. CDR1 is SGHNT, CDR2 YENEEA, per germline. The CDR3 length is 17 residues. The V end lost 4 bases, the J end lost 2 bases, and 18 bases lay between the germline ends. The CDR3 sequence: CASSSRRGCQPGNTIYF. The CDR3 DNA reads TGTGCCAGCAGCTCTCGGCGAGGGTGTCAACCTGGAAACACCATATATTTT.

Only a few counts were recorded for this clone. The V and J genes are TRBV5-6 and TRBJ1-2; 7 bases fit TRBD1. The germline V gene encodes CDR1 SGHDT and CDR2 YYEEEE. CDR3 length: 14 residues. J lost 8 bases, V lost 2 bases, and 9 bases had no gene match. CDR3 nucleotides: TGTGCCAGCAGCTTCCTCGCGACAGGGCGAGGCTACACCTTC. Its translation is CASSFLATGRGYTF.

The chain links TRBV5-1 to TRBJ1-2, with TRBD1 identical over 7 bases. The germline V gene encodes CDR1 SGHRS and CDR2 YFSETQ. The CDR3 covers 13 residues. V lost 5 bases, J lost 3 bases, and 4 bases stayed unmatched. The CDR3 DNA reads as TGCGCCAGCAGGGCCGGGACAGACTATGGCTACACCTTC. This codes for CASRAGTDYGYTF.

This clone was recorded a few times. The rearrangement uses TRBV6-2 or TRBV6-3 and TRBJ1-4, with D perhaps matching TRBD1 (6 bases). The length of the CDR3 is 15 residues. Trimming removed 1 base at V and 6 bases at J, with 12 bases between. The V gene's germline CDR1 is MNHEY and CDR2 SVGEGT. The CDR3 spells CASSYLGALDEKLFF. The CDR3 DNA is TGTGCCAGCAGTTACTTGGGGGCATTGGATGAAAAACTGTTTTTT.

The chain recombines TRBV6-6 with TRBJ2-3; D unclear. The V and J ends lost 4 bases and 8 bases respectively, with 10 bases between them. The CDR3 has 12 residues. In germline, CDR1 is MNHNY, CDR2 SVGAGI (reference sequence). CDR3 residues: CASSSQEATQYF. The CDR3 DNA is TGTGCCAGCAGTTCGCAGGAAGCTACGCAGTATTTT.

The rearrangement links TRBV30 to TRBJ1-2, with TRBD1 matching 7 bases. The length of the CDR3 is 17 residues. Looked up from germline, CDR1 is GTSNPN and CDR2 is SVGIG (reference sequence). Trimming cost V 0 bases and J 2 bases; bases outside gene matches: 12. This chain's CDR3 is CAWSVQRGRGLNYGYTF. The CDR3 DNA reads as TGTGCCTGGAGTGTACAAAGGGGGCGCGGCTTAAACTATGGCTACACCTTC.

The count of this clone is one. The chain links TRBV30 to TRBJ2-3; TRBD1 matches 9 bases. The length of the CDR3 is 14 residues. CDR1 is GTSNPN and CDR2 is SVGIG in the germline V gene (reference sequence). V lost 7 bases and J lost 4; bases outside the gene matches: 9. Written as DNA, the CDR3 is TGTGCCTCATACAGGGGGCGAACGGCAGATACGCAGTATTTT. It codes for CASYRGRTADTQYF. Looking up the rest from reference TRBV30 and TRBJ2-3 gives the full variable domain: SQTIHQWPATLVQPVGSPLSLECTVEGTSNPNLYWYRQAAGRGLQLLFYSVGIGQISSEVPQNLSASRPQDRQFILSSKKLLLSDSGFYLCASYRGRTADTQYFGPGTRLTVL.

The chain couples TRBV29-1 to TRBJ2-7; D remains ambiguous. The germline gives CDR1 SQVTM, CDR2 ANQGSEA. Trimming stripped 4 bases from V and 7 bases from J, with 14 bases between. The CDR3 is 12 residues long. The DNA of the CDR3 is TGCAGCGTTGTGACCGGGTTCGGGGAGCAGTACTTC. Translating gives CSVVTGFGEQYF.

The genes are TRBV5-4 and TRBJ2-6; 8 bases match TRBD1. Per the germline V gene, CDR1 is SGHNT and CDR2 is YYREEE (reference sequence). Unmatched junction bases numbered 16, after V lost 4 bases and J lost 4 bases. The CDR3 consists of 19 residues. The CDR3 DNA follows: TGTGCCAGCAGCAATCCGCCAGGGGGCTCAGCACCCGGGGCCAACGTCCTGACTTTC. Translating gives CASSNPPGGSAPGANVLTF.

The chain combines TRBV5-8 with TRBJ2-6; D uncertain. The CDR3 extends over 15 amino acids. V was cut by 3 bases and J by 0 bases, with 7 bases left in between. CDR1 and CDR2 from the germline V gene are SGHTS and YDEGEE. The CDR3 DNA reads as TGTGCCAGCAGCTCACAGCCCTCTGGGGCCAACGTCCTGACTTTC. Protein: CASSSQPSGANVLTF. The full variable domain, with the rest looked up from reference TRBV5-8 and TRBJ2-6, is EAGVTQSPTHLIKTRGQQATLRCSPISGHTSVYWYQQALGLGLQFLLWYDEGEERNRGNFPPRFSGRQFPNYSSELNVNALELEDSALYLCASSSQPSGANVLTFGAGSRLTVL.

The V gene is TRBV7-9, the J gene TRBJ1-2; 7 bases fit TRBD1. Germline V gene data show CDR1 as SEHNR and CDR2 as FQNEAQ (reference sequence). Germline trimming cut 0 bases from V and 6 bases from J; bases unmatched to any gene: 1. This CDR3 is 13 amino acids long. The CDR3: CASSLAGGHGYTF. In nucleotides, the CDR3 is TGTGCCAGCAGCTTAGCAGGGGGCCATGGCTACACCTTC.

This chain links TRBV28 with TRBJ1-4, with a tentative D call TRBD1 (5 bases). The germline V gene has CDR1 MDHEN and CDR2 SYDVKM. Trimming shortened V by 5 bases and J by 8 bases, and 12 bases separated the two germline ends. CDR3 size: 13 residues. The CDR3 protein is CASSIRVREKLFF. The CDR3, as DNA: TGTGCCAGCAGTATCAGGGTCCGGGAAAAACTGTTTTTT.

CDR3 DNA sequence: TGTGCCAGCAGCTTGACAGGAAACTACGAGCAGTACTTC. It yields the protein CASSLTGNYEQYF. This rearrangement joins TRBV7-8 to TRBJ2-7; D may be TRBD1 (6 bases). The V end was cut by 3 bases, the J end by 3 bases, with 9 bases between. This CDR3 comprises 13 residues. Germline lookup yields CDR1 SGHVS and CDR2 FQNEAQ. Full variable domain (remainder filled in from reference TRBV7-8 and TRBJ2-7): GAGVSQSPRYKVAKRGQDVALRCDPISGHVSLFWYQQALGQGPEFLTYFQNEAQLDKSGLPSDRFFAERPEGSVSTLKIQRTQQEDSAVYLCASSLTGNYEQYFGPGTRLTVT.

The rearrangement links TRBV30 to TRBJ1-4; D gene unclear. Trimming stripped 0 bases from V and 8 bases from J, with 22 bases between. Germline assignment: CDR1 GTSNPN and CDR2 SVGIG (reference sequence). The CDR3 totals 17 residues. Here the CDR3 reads CAWSVRRPPGGLEKLFF. The CDR3 DNA is TGTGCCTGGAGTGTACGCAGGCCCCCCGGTGGTTTGGAAAAACTGTTTTTT.

This chain joins TRBV29-1 and TRBJ2-7; 7 bases align to TRBD2. V shed 4 bases, J shed 1 base, and the junction held 1 base outside the gene matches. The CDR3 has 12 residues. CDR1 and CDR2 from the germline V gene are SQVTM and ANQGSEA. DNA for the CDR3: TGCAGCGTTGCTAGCGGTTCCTACGAGCAGTACTTC. It specifies CSVASGSYEQYF.

The chain joins TRBV2 to TRBJ2-7; 9 positions match TRBD1. The CDR3 extends over 14 amino acids. V lost 5 bases to trimming and J lost 7 bases; unmatched junction nucleotides: 9. CDR1 SNHLY and CDR2 FYNNEI come from the germline V gene. The CDR3 sequence is CASSPEQGAGEQYF. The CDR3 coding sequence is TGTGCCAGCAGTCCCGAACAGGGGGCTGGAGAGCAGTACTTC.

The rearrangement links TRBV7-8 to TRBJ1-2; possible D gene TRBD1, 5 bases. The ends were cut back, 5 bases at V and 0 bases at J, with 13 bases in the middle. CDR1 is SGHVS and CDR2 is FQNEAQ in the germline V gene. The CDR3 is made up of 15 amino acids. CDR3 in amino acids: CASSRGTDTNYGYTF. CDR3 nucleotides: TGTGCCAGCAGCCGAGGGACTGATACTAACTATGGCTACACCTTC.

The V and J genes are TRBV5-5 and TRBJ1-1; the D is unclear. Looked up from germline, CDR1 is SGHKS and CDR2 is YYEKEE (reference sequence). CDR3 length: 13 residues. Trimming cost V 0 bases and J 2 bases, with 5 bases left between them. The CDR3 sequence is CASSLAVNTEAFF. CDR3 nucleotide sequence: TGTGCCAGCAGCTTGGCGGTAAACACTGAAGCTTTCTTT.

The genes are TRBV29-1 and TRBJ2-7; TRBD2 matches at 9 bases. The junction had 6 bases not matched to a gene; V was cut back by 1 base and J by 2 bases. CDR3 length equals 15 residues. CDR1 and CDR2 (germline): SQVTM, ANQGSEA. The CDR3 coding sequence is TGCAGCGTTGAAGGTGGGACTAGCACCCCCTACGAGCAGTACTTC. Encoded protein: CSVEGGTSTPYEQYF.

This chain uses TRBV3-1 (or the pseudogene TRBV3-2) with TRBJ2-5; D is unclear. V gave up 1 base and J gave up 4 bases, with 16 bases separating them. CDR3 size: 16 residues. The germline V gene has CDR1 LGHDT and CDR2 YNNKEL (reference sequence). Here the CDR3 DNA reads TGTGCCAGCAGCCAAGTCCCCAGGCCTCCAGCAGAGACCCAGTACTTC. Protein sequence: CASSQVPRPPAETQYF.

The chain combines TRBV6-1 with TRBJ2-3, with a possible D match to TRBD2 (5 bases). V lost 2 bases and J lost 3, with 18 bases in between. Germline loops: CDR1 MNHNS, CDR2 SASEGT. This CDR3 region has 17 residues. The CDR3 region is CASSERRTGGQTDTQYF. CDR3 in DNA: TGTGCCAGCAGTGAACGTAGAACCGGCGGGCAAACAGATACGCAGTATTTT.